This T cell receptor (beta chain) was profiled in a study of T cell clones after liver transplantation. Study-level information: Immunosuppression withdrawal was tried within 2 years after liver transplantation in this trial. Tolerance: complete withdrawal held at least one year, liver enzymes staying within twice normal. TCRbeta sequencing after a pre-transplant mixed lymphocyte reaction identified graft-donor-reactive clones, later tracked in post-transplant blood.

The method was immunoSEQ multiplex PCR; TCRdb's version includes in-frame clones alone and lacks a portion of them. The table includes around 110,000 clones, around nine tenths detected once. Trimming took off 6 bases at V and 2 bases at J, with 4 bases between the two ends. The CDR3 consists of 11 residues. CDR1 MDHEN and CDR2 SYDVKM come from the germline V gene. The clonotype comes from a human patient who received a liver transplant. The graft donor may be the source of some T cells. The input for sequencing was CD4+ T cells from blood, taken 12 months after liver transplant. The chain employs TRBV28 and TRBJ1-2; no reliable D call. The CDR3 region has the DNA TGTGCCAGCAGATCAAACTATGGCTACACCTTC. It encodes CASRSNYGYTF.